This TCR beta chain was identified during a study of brain metastases from non-small cell lung cancer. General study results and limits: Compared with their matched primary tumors, roughly two thirds of brain metastases showed expanded T-cell clones. Metastases had sparse T cells but largely shared repertoires with primaries.

Remarks on this clone: Antigen specificity is unknown. Additional DNA sequences in this sample encode the identical CDR3.

The data were produced by immunoSEQ multiplex PCR, yet TCRdb's version contains in-frame clones alone and is incomplete. The data contain approximately 4,700 clones, about four fifths of them singletons. This CDR3 comprises 13 residues. Germline lookup yields CDR1 MNHEY and CDR2 SVGAGI. The V and J ends lost 2 bases and 0 bases respectively, with 4 bases between them. This receptor was obtained from a donor aged 40 or over with non-small cell lung cancer. Sequencing input: primary lung tumor tissue. The gene calls are TRBV6-5 and TRBJ1-1; D not resolved. This CDR3 is CASSYRLNTEAFF. The CDR3 DNA reads TGTGCCAGCAGTTACAGATTGAACACTGAAGCTTTCTTT.